The present T cell receptor (beta chain) was sequenced within a study of blood T cell repertoires in COVID-19. Study information: Nucleic acid was either cDNA or gDNA, and it came from T cells, B-cell-depleted T cells, or PBMCs.

Germline loops: CDR1 DFQATT, CDR2 SNEGSKA (reference sequence). V was pared by 3 bases and J by 8 bases, with 10 bases between. The CDR3 consists of 11 residues. Authors' data handling: Amplifying reference gene primers gave estimates of nucleated cell counts. TCRdb's table, derived via immunoSEQ multiplex PCR, lists solely in-frame clones and lacks some. That table supplies the V and J calls and clone size; D and trimming were determined from the DNA. Seen here are hundreds of thousands of clones, about four fifths observed once, and the top ten hold approximately 3.8%. Sequencing was carried out using peripheral blood. This clonotype was obtained from an elderly woman with acute or convalescent COVID-19. J is TRBJ1-1 and V is TRBV20-1; perhaps TRBD1 as D (5 bases). This CDR3 reads CSARYRLEAFF. The CDR3, as DNA: TGCAGTGCTAGGTACAGGCTAGAAGCTTTCTTT.